This record looks at one TCR beta chain sequence and its context. Its target is not known. The CDR3 has 16 residues. Trimming removed 7 bases at V and 0 bases at J, with 13 bases between. The germline gives CDR1 MDHEN, CDR2 SYDVKM. In the PCR, 60 Vbeta and 13 Jbeta primers were used. TCRdb keeps only in-frame clones here, not all; method: immunoSEQ multiplex PCR. The profile shows about 97,000 clones, 81% of them singletons. The sample comes from a study of cytomegalovirus exposure and HLA in healthy donors. Whole-study context: Earlier work reported approximately 110 million unique TCR beta sequences from about 190 million T cells.

Study-wide results and caveats: Some TCR beta chains (about 170 of them) were listed as cytomegalovirus-associated. TCR beta sequences reportedly predicted most subjects' HLA-A and HLA-B alleles accurately.

The chain employs TRBV28 and TRBJ1-6; tentative D call: TRBD1 (5 bases). The clonotype comes from a man between 35 and 55 years old in good health and CMV-seropositive. The sample taken for sequencing was PBMCs. CDR3: CASTTGGVSYNSPLHF. The CDR3 DNA is TGTGCCAGCACCACTGGGGGGGTCTCCTATAATTCACCCCTCCACTTT.